What follows are 10 T cell receptor beta chains derived from one specimen sequenced in a study of OX40 agonist ivuxolimab in advanced cancers. Measured with immunoSEQ multiplex PCR; TCRdb has only the in-frame clones, and not every one. Of 63,000 or so clones in the sample, 84% were seen once. The specimen comprised CD4+ or CD8+ T cells sorted from blood, sampled in a trial of the OX40 agonist ivuxolimab. These receptors were taken from an adult with an advanced solid tumor such as melanoma, head and neck, liver or kidney cancer.

V usage is TRBV5-1 and J usage is TRBJ2-5, with D possibly matching TRBD1 (7 bases). Germline V gene data show CDR1 as SGHRS and CDR2 as YFSETQ. Trimming removed 4 bases at V and 2 bases at J, with 12 bases between. There are 14 residues in the CDR3. The DNA for the CDR3 is TGCGCCAGCAGCCGCGGGACAGAGCAAGAGACCCAGTACTTC. Translation gives CASSRGTEQETQYF.

The chain uses TRBV4-1 and TRBJ2-7, with 9 bases lining up with TRBD1. The germline CDR1 and CDR2 sequences are MGHRA and YSYEKL. This CDR3 contains 16 residues. The V segment lost 0 bases and the J segment 6 bases; nucleotides outside the gene matches: 9. CDR3 nucleotides: TGCGCCAGCAGCCAAGAATCTGGGACAGGGATGGCCGAGCAGTACTTC. This gives the protein CASSQESGTGMAEQYF.

This clone was recorded a few times. The chain is built from TRBV5-1 and TRBJ2-5, with D tentatively TRBD2 (5 bases). The CDR3 has 14 residues. Trimming took 5 bases from V and 2 from J, leaving 13 bases between them. Germline values: CDR1 SGHRS, CDR2 YFSETQ. The CDR3 DNA is TGCGCCAGCAGAACTGGACTTGGACAAGAGACCCAGTACTTC. Its protein product is CASRTGLGQETQYF.

The V gene is TRBV6-5, the J gene TRBJ1-6; D gene uncertain. The V gene lost 3 bases and the J gene lost 7 bases, with 10 bases spanning the gap. The CDR3 has 14 amino acids. Germline lookup yields CDR1 MNHEY and CDR2 SVGAGI. The CDR3 sequence is CASSYYMGNSPLHF. The CDR3 DNA reads TGTGCCAGCAGTTATTATATGGGAAATTCACCCCTCCACTTT.

The chain couples TRBV2 to TRBJ1-2, with 12 bases lining up with TRBD1. Trimming at V came to 5 bases and at J to 10 bases, leaving 8 bases not matched to a gene. This CDR3 region has 14 residues. Germline values: CDR1 SNHLY, CDR2 FYNNEI. In nucleotides, the CDR3 is TGTGCCAGCAGTCGCTATGGGACAGGGGGCGACTACACCTTC. Its translation: CASSRYGTGGDYTF.

The rearrangement links TRBV4-3 to TRBJ1-4; a possible D gene is TRBD1 (6 bases). Trimming left V 1 base short and J 8 bases short, with 14 bases between. The CDR3 loop spans 15 amino acids. Germline V gene data show CDR1 as LGHNA and CDR2 as YSLEER. CDR3 region: CASSQGGSGDEKLFF. CDR3 DNA: TGCGCCAGCAGCCAAGGGGGGTCAGGGGACGAAAAACTGTTTTTT.

V gene TRBV7-3 combines with J gene TRBJ2-3; 7 bases are shared with TRBD1. This CDR3 comprises 14 residues. The V and J ends lost 10 bases and 2 bases, in that order; junction bases with no gene match: 9. Germline assignment: CDR1 SGHTA and CDR2 FQGTGA. CDR3 coding DNA: TGTGCCAACGTACAGGGGCGTTACACAGATACGCAGTATTTT. Residues: CANVQGRYTDTQYF.

The J gene is TRBJ1-1, the V gene TRBV11-3; D is undetermined. The CDR3 totals 13 residues. With 4 bases removed from V and 7 bases from J, the gap between germline ends came to 13 bases. Germline V gene lookup returns CDR1 SGHNT and CDR2 YENEEA. The chain's CDR3 is CASSSTVIYEAFF. In nucleotides, the CDR3 is TGTGCCAGCAGCTCGACCGTTATATATGAAGCTTTCTTT.

The genes are TRBV4-3 and TRBJ1-1; D might be TRBD1 (5 bases). V was trimmed by 0 bases and J by 7 bases, leaving 9 bases between them. CDR3 length: 13 residues. Germline V CDR1 and CDR2: LGHNA, YSLEER. CDR3 nucleotides: TGCGCCAGCAGCCAAGAGTGGCAGGGTGAAGCTTTCTTT. Its protein product is CASSQEWQGEAFF.

This sequence joins TRBV6-1 and TRBJ1-5; D remains unclear. Germline V lookup: CDR1 MNHNS, CDR2 SASEGT. With 2 bases removed from V and 0 bases from J, the gap between germline ends came to 8 bases. There are 15 residues in the CDR3. CDR3 protein: CASSELILSNQPQHF. The CDR3 coding sequence is TGTGCCAGCAGTGAACTCATTCTTAGCAATCAGCCCCAGCATTTT.